Listed here is a single TCR beta chain. TCRdb re-processed the PCR reads through MiXCR. The table shows under 50,000 clones, with approximately 20% occurring only once. This entry is derived from a study of metastatic and nonmetastatic thyroid tumors. V lost 0 bases, J lost 4 bases, and 9 bases stayed unmatched. This CDR3 spans 16 amino acids. Germline CDR1 and CDR2: DFQATT and SNEGSKA (reference sequence). All patients were untreated before thyroid surgery. The source material was tumor tissue. This TCR came from a female donor with papillary thyroid cancer or a benign thyroid nodule (not recorded which). Some clones in this sample may be carry-over from other donors' samples. V gene TRBV20-1 combines with J gene TRBJ1-1; 9 positions match TRBD1. In DNA form, the CDR3 reads TGCAGTGCTAGAGATGCGGGACAGGGAGAGAGCACTGAAGCTTTCTTT. Residues: CSARDAGQGESTEAFF.